Following are 15 T cell receptor beta chains from one sample sequenced in a study of Tregs in tolerant kidney transplant recipients. The nonmyeloablative bone marrow transplants came from related graft donors, with transient mixed chimerism. TCRdb keeps only in-frame clones here, not all; method: immunoSEQ multiplex PCR. Of approximately 20,000 clones detected, 81% appear once; the ten largest clones hold roughly 26%. The sequencing used CD8+ T cells from blood (PBMCs), collected 6 months after the transplant. The source is a human patient who received a combined kidney and bone marrow transplant. The graft donor may have contributed some T cells.

The V call is TRBV9, the J call TRBJ2-3; possibly TRBD1 for D (5 bases). From germline, CDR1 is SGDLS and CDR2 YYNGEE. The CDR3 length is 13 residues. Trimming shortened V by 5 bases and J by 4 bases, and 11 bases separated the two germline ends. CDR3 sequence: CASSDSFADTQYF. Here the CDR3 DNA reads TGTGCCAGCAGTGACAGTTTCGCAGATACGCAGTATTTT.

The chain joins TRBV30 to TRBJ2-2; TRBD1 might be the D (5 bases). V was pared by 2 bases and J by 5 bases, with 6 bases between. The CDR3 totals 12 residues. In germline, CDR1 is GTSNPN, CDR2 SVGIG (reference sequence). The CDR3 loop is CAWSRGTGELFF. DNA of the CDR3: TGTGCCTGGAGTAGGGGTACCGGGGAGCTGTTTTTT.

The CDR3 loop is CASSRIRVSKETQYF. The CDR3 DNA follows: TGTGCCAGCAGCAGAATCAGGGTATCTAAAGAGACCCAGTACTTC. The chain is built from TRBV7-9 and TRBJ2-5; tentatively, D is TRBD1 (5 bases). CDR3 length: 15 residues. Germline V gene sequence: CDR1 SEHNR, CDR2 FQNEAQ (reference sequence). Trimming removed 5 bases from V and 3 bases from J, with 16 bases in between.

The V call is TRBV30, the J call TRBJ2-2, with D tentatively TRBD1 (5 bases). This CDR3 is built from 12 residues. V gave up 5 bases and J gave up 6 bases, with 10 bases separating them. Germline CDR1 is GTSNPN and CDR2 is SVGIG (reference sequence). The CDR3 sequence is CAWDRGPGELFF. Written as DNA, the CDR3 is TGTGCCTGGGATAGGGGTCCCGGGGAGCTGTTTTTT.

V and J are TRBV6-5 and TRBJ2-7; 7 positions match TRBD1. The CDR3 runs 16 residues. V gave up 0 bases and J gave up 3 bases; unmatched junction bases: 8. CDR1 is MNHEY, CDR2 SVGAGI, per germline. CDR3 nucleotides: TGTGCCAGCAGTTACTCGATAGGGACAGAAATCTACGAGCAGTACTTC. Its translation is CASSYSIGTEIYEQYF.

The J gene is TRBJ2-7, the V gene TRBV6-5, with D tentatively TRBD2 (5 bases). Trimming removed 5 bases at V and 3 bases at J, with 8 bases between. The CDR3 covers 12 residues. The germline V gene has CDR1 MNHEY and CDR2 SVGAGI. The chain's CDR3 is CASSDGDYEQYF. DNA of the CDR3: TGTGCCAGCAGTGACGGGGACTACGAGCAGTACTTC.

The gene calls are TRBV7-9 and TRBJ2-5, with D perhaps TRBD2 (5 bases). The CDR3 sequence is 13 residues long. Per the germline V gene, CDR1 is SEHNR and CDR2 is FQNEAQ (reference sequence). The germline V and J ends were trimmed by 1 base and 6 bases, with 9 bases remaining between them. The CDR3 sequence: CASSLGTPQTQYF. In DNA form, the CDR3 reads TGTGCCAGCAGCTTAGGGACTCCCCAGACCCAGTACTTC.

J is TRBJ2-7 and V is TRBV7-6; possible D gene TRBD1, 6 bases. The germline V gene encodes CDR1 SGHVS and CDR2 FNYEAQ. Trimming left V 1 base short and J 1 base short, with 8 bases between. This CDR3 is 14 amino acids long. This CDR3 reads CASSLVDSSYEQYF. CDR3 nucleotide sequence: TGTGCCAGCAGCTTAGTGGACAGTTCCTACGAGCAGTACTTC.

The CDR3 coding sequence is TGTGCCAGTATCGGGACAGTACGTGGCAACTATGGCTACACCTTC. It specifies CASIGTVRGNYGYTF. The rearrangement uses TRBV19 and TRBJ1-2; the match to TRBD1 covers 7 bases. The CDR3 has 15 residues. Germline values: CDR1 LNHDA, CDR2 SQIVND (reference sequence). The ends lost 7 bases at V and 2 bases at J; junction bases unmatched: 10. The complete variable domain, with remaining parts taken from reference TRBV19 and TRBJ1-2, reads DGGITQSPKYLFRKEGQNVTLSCEQNLNHDAMYWYRQDPGQGLRLIYYSQIVNDFQKGDIAEGYSVSREKKESFPLTVTSAQKNPTAFYLCASIGTVRGNYGYTFGSGTRLTVV.

This rearrangement joins TRBV5-4 to TRBJ1-2; 8 nucleotides align to TRBD1. The junction had 4 bases not matched to a gene; V was cut back by 7 bases and J by 5 bases. Germline V gene data show CDR1 as SGHNT and CDR2 as YYREEE (reference sequence). The CDR3 contains 12 residues. CDR3 protein: CASEDRGYGYTF. The DNA of the CDR3 is TGTGCCAGCGAAGACAGGGGTTATGGCTACACCTTC. The complete variable domain, with remaining parts taken from reference TRBV5-4 and TRBJ1-2, reads ETGVTQSPTHLIKTRGQQVTLRCSSQSGHNTVSWYQQALGQGPQFIFQYYREEENGRGNFPPRFSGLQFPNYSSELNVNALELDDSALYLCASEDRGYGYTFGSGTRLTVV.

This chain uses TRBV9 with TRBJ1-6; unclear D gene. Germline V gene sequence: CDR1 SGDLS, CDR2 YYNGEE. The germline V and J ends were trimmed by 0 bases and 0 bases, with 7 bases remaining between them. The CDR3 loop spans 16 amino acids. CDR3 in amino acids: CASSVDPSSYNSPLHF. CDR3 DNA: TGTGCCAGCAGCGTAGACCCCAGCTCCTATAATTCACCCCTCCACTTT. Looking up the rest from reference TRBV9 and TRBJ1-6 gives the full variable domain: DSGVTQTPKHLITATGQRVTLRCSPRSGDLSVYWYQQSLDQGLQFLIQYYNGEERAKGNILERFSAQQFPDLHSELNLSSLELGDSALYFCASSVDPSSYNSPLHFGNGTRLTVT.

The rearrangement joins TRBV27 to TRBJ2-1, with 11 bases matching TRBD2. V gave up 8 bases and J gave up 4 bases; unmatched junction bases: 4. Looked up from germline, CDR1 is MNHEY and CDR2 is SMNVEV (reference sequence). This CDR3 has 14 amino acids. CDR3 DNA: TGTGCCAGCCTCCCTAGCGGGGGGTACAATGAGCAGTTCTTC. Translated: CASLPSGGYNEQFF.

This chain uses TRBV6-5 with TRBJ1-6; possible D gene TRBD1, 6 bases. This CDR3 has 15 amino acids. Trimming pared 2 bases from V and 7 bases from J, leaving 12 bases between. CDR1 is MNHEY and CDR2 is SVGAGI in the germline V gene. CDR3 amino acids: CASSYQAGTNSPLHF. The CDR3 coding sequence is TGTGCCAGCAGTTACCAAGCAGGGACAAATTCACCCCTCCACTTT.

The chain joins TRBV7-3 to TRBJ2-7; TRBD1 aligns across 8 bases. CDR1 is SGHTA, CDR2 FQGTGA, per germline. V lost 2 bases, J lost 6 bases, and 3 bases stayed unmatched. CDR3 length equals 13 residues. DNA for the CDR3: TGTGCCAGCAGCTTACTAGACAGGGGCGAGCAGTACTTC. It codes for CASSLLDRGEQYF. Complete variable domain (other parts from reference TRBV7-3 and TRBJ2-7): GAGVSQTPSNKVTEKGKYVELRCDPISGHTALYWYRQSLGQGPEFLIYFQGTGAADDSGLPNDRFFAVRPEGSVSTLKIQRTERGDSAVYLCASSLLDRGEQYFGPGTRLTVT.

The chain employs TRBV7-2 and TRBJ2-5, with 9 bases aligning to TRBD2. Germline CDR1 is SGHTA and CDR2 is FQGNSA. The CDR3 is made up of 14 amino acids. The ends lost 3 bases at V and 4 bases at J; junction bases unmatched: 3. In nucleotides, the CDR3 is TGTGCCAGCAGCTTTTTAGCGGGGGCAGAGACCCAGTACTTC. Translation: CASSFLAGAETQYF.